These T cell receptor beta chains were read from a single sample in a study of T cell repertoires in cytomegalovirus infection. Their target antigens are unknown. TCRdb re-called the reads through MiXCR, storing one row per CDR3 protein. Of about 830,000 distinct CDR3 sequences in the sample, 32% were seen once. The source material was cultured CD8+ T cells from PBMCs, sampled from culture after CMV antigen stimulation. These receptors were collected from a human donor in good health (CMV status not recorded). Some clones in this sample may be carry-over from other donors' samples. The CDR3 runs from the conserved cysteine through the conserved F or W. The D gene is left open where the match is weak. Expanded clones get a size class; other rows say once, few or many, or leave the size out.

>-|-|TRBV7-9|TRBJ2-5|14
TGTGCCAGCACTCTCCCTCGGGGGCGGGAGACCCAGTACTTC
CASTLPRGRETQYF
>few|TRBD1|TRBV5-4|TRBJ2-3|16
TGTGCCAGCAGTTTAACGGGACAGTCCCAAACAGATACGCAGTATTTT
CASSLTGQSQTDTQYF
>few|-|TRBV4-3|TRBJ1-2|17
TGCGCCAGCAGCTCTCGGGCAGGGAAATTTTCGGATATCGGCTACACCTTC
CASSSRAGKFSDIGYTF
>once|-|TRBV6-2/TRBV6-3|TRBJ1-1|15
TGTGCCAGCAGTTACTCGGTTGGGGCGGACACTGAAGCTTTCTTT
CASSYSVGADTEAFF
>once|-|TRBV6-1|TRBJ1-6|18
TGTGCCAGCAGTGAAGTCCCTACGGTAGGCTTTGACAGGAAACCCCTCCACTTT
CASSEVPTVGFDRKPLHF
>once|TRBD1|TRBV16|TRBJ1-6|16
TGTGCCAGCAGCCCTCAAGGACAGGGGAGTAATTCACCCCTCCACTTT
CASSPQGQGSNSPLHF
>-|-|TRBV27|TRBJ1-1|16
TGTGCCAGCAGTTTATCGAGTCCAGGGGAGGTCACTGAAGCTTTCTTT
CASSLSSPGEVTEAFF
>few|TRBD1|TRBV18|TRBJ2-1|17
TGTGCCAGCTCATCAAGCCGGACAGGGAGGCCCTACAATGAGCAGTTCTTC
CASSSSRTGRPYNEQFF
>-|TRBD2|TRBV6-6|TRBJ2-7|15
TGTGCCAGCAGAACAGCGGGGTTGGTCTCCTACGAGCAGTACTTC
CASRTAGLVSYEQYF
>once|-|TRBV5-1|TRBJ1-1|17
TGCGCCAGTAGCTTGGCTGGACTCCAGGGCCCGAACACTGAAGCTTTCTTT
CASSLAGLQGPNTEAFF
>few|TRBD2|TRBV12-3/TRBV12-4|TRBJ2-3|16
TGTGCCAGCCGTTCCCGCGGACTAGCGGGGGCAGGTACGCAGTATTTT
CASRSRGLAGAGTQYF
>-|-|TRBV6-8|TRBJ1-3|15
TGTGCCAGCAGCTGGGACGGAGTCTCTGGAAACACCATATATTTT
CASSWDGVSGNTIYF
>few|TRBD2|TRBV10-3|TRBJ2-1|14
TGTGCCATCAGTAGGACTAGCGAATACAATGAGCAGTTCTTC
CAISRTSEYNEQFF
>-|-|TRBV19|TRBJ2-1|16
TGTGCCAGTAGTATAGTGGGAACAGTTCCTCGCAATGAGCAGTTCTTC
CASSIVGTVPRNEQFF
>few|TRBD2|TRBV4-2|TRBJ2-1|20
TGTGCCAGCAGCGAACGGGGGACTAGCGGGGACCGTTCGATCTACAATGAGCAGTTCTTC
CASSERGTSGDRSIYNEQFF
>few|TRBD1|TRBV11-3|TRBJ2-2|14
TGTGCCAGCAGCCCCGGGACAGGGCTCGGGGAGCTGTTTTTT
CASSPGTGLGELFF
>-|-|TRBV29-1|TRBJ1-2|14
TGCAGCGCATCTGAGGAGGACGCGATCTATGGCTACACCTTC
CSASEEDAIYGYTF
>-|TRBD1|TRBV12-3/TRBV12-4|TRBJ1-1|12
TGTGCCAGCAGTCAAGGACAGGGTAAGGCTTTCTTT
CASSQGQGKAFF
>-|-|TRBV6-6|TRBJ2-7|12
TGTGCCAGCAGTGGCCTCGTCGACGAGCAGTACTTC
CASSGLVDEQYF
>many|TRBD2|TRBV7-2|TRBJ2-1|16
TGTGCCAGCAGTTCAAGACTAGCGGAGCTTTACAATGAGCAGTTCTTC
CASSSRLAELYNEQFF
>-|-|TRBV27|TRBJ1-1|13
TGTGCCAGCAGTTTAGTGCTCTACACTGAAGCTTTCTTT
CASSLVLYTEAFF
>-|-|TRBV6-1|TRBJ2-4|15
TGTGCCAGCAGTGATCGGGGTTGGGCCAAAAACATTCAGTACTTC
CASSDRGWAKNIQYF
>few|-|TRBV9|TRBJ1-2|13
TGTGCCAGCAGGGGAGTTTATCGCTATGGCTACACCTTC
CASRGVYRYGYTF
>-|TRBD1|TRBV7-9|TRBJ1-2|14
TGTGCCAGCAGCTTGGGACAGGGGAAACCTGGCTACACCTTC
CASSLGQGKPGYTF
>many|-|TRBV6-1|TRBJ1-1|16
TGTGCCAGCAGTGAAGCTGGGGCGGGTTTGAGAACTGAAGCTTTCTTT
CASSEAGAGLRTEAFF
>few|TRBD1|TRBV6-6|TRBJ2-7|15
TGTGCCAGCATCTACCGGGACAGGATAAACTATGAGCAGTACTTC
CASIYRDRINYEQYF
>-|-|TRBV5-6|TRBJ1-1|17
TGTGCCAGCAGCTTGGCCGGGGGCATTAAGATGAACACTGAAGCTTTCTTT
CASSLAGGIKMNTEAFF
>-|-|TRBV6-5|TRBJ2-1|14
TGTGCCAGCAGTTACTCCCACGGGGACAATGAGCAGTTCTTC
CASSYSHGDNEQFF
>-|-|TRBV7-9|TRBJ1-4|14
TGTGACAGCAGCCCCACAGGGTTGGGGGAAAAACTGTTTTTT
CDSSPTGLGEKLFF
>-|TRBD1|TRBV28|TRBJ1-1|16
TGTGCCAGCAGTTTGAGACAGGGGGCGTTGGACACTGAAGCTTTCTTT
CASSLRQGALDTEAFF
>-|-|TRBV27|TRBJ2-7|13
TGTGCCAGCAGTTTTGCGTACTCCTACGAGCAGTACTTC
CASSFAYSYEQYF
>few|-|TRBV4-1|TRBJ1-2|16
TGCGCCAGCAGCCAAGAAGACAGGCGCGTCTCCCATGGCTACACCTTC
CASSQEDRRVSHGYTF
>few|-|TRBV27|TRBJ2-1|12
TGTGCCAGCAGTTTTAACTACGGAGAGCAGTTCTTC
CASSFNYGEQFF
>-|-|TRBV7-6|TRBJ2-3|13
TGTGCCAGCAGCGCCGGTCGGGCAGATACGCAGTATTTT
CASSAGRADTQYF
>-|-|TRBV7-6|TRBJ2-5|14
TGTGCCAGCAGCTTAGTAACCGCCCAAGAGACCCAGTACTTC
CASSLVTAQETQYF
>few|-|TRBV25-1|TRBJ2-7|15
TGTGCCAGCAGTGAAGGTCGACCCGACTCCTACGAGCAGTACTTC
CASSEGRPDSYEQYF
>-|-|TRBV7-6|TRBJ1-2|17
TGTGCCAGCAGCTTAGACCGCCCTCGAGGGCGTGAGTATGGCTACACCTTC
CASSLDRPRGREYGYTF
>-|-|TRBV20-1|TRBJ1-5|14
TGCAGTGCTAGCGGGGGAGAGGTCAATCAGCCCCAGCATTTT
CSASGGEVNQPQHF
>-|TRBD1|TRBV9|TRBJ1-1|14
TGTGCCAGCAGCGAGGGACAGGGACATACTGAAGCTTTCTTT
CASSEGQGHTEAFF
>-|-|TRBV29-1|TRBJ2-1|9
TGCAGCGTGGGGAAAGAGCAGTTCTTC
CSVGKEQFF
>-|-|TRBV5-6|TRBJ1-5|14
TGTGCCAGCGGAAGCGGTGGGAGCAATCAGCCCCAGCATTTT
CASGSGGSNQPQHF
>many|TRBD1|TRBV7-9|TRBJ1-2|12
TGTGCCAGCAGCGGACAGGACTATGGCTACACCTTC
CASSGQDYGYTF
>few|-|TRBV10-3|TRBJ1-2|15
TGTGCCATCAGTGATCCTTCGACAGCGTACTATGGCTACACCTTC
CAISDPSTAYYGYTF
>once|-|TRBV4-1|TRBJ1-6|15
TGCGCCAGCAGCCAAGTTAACACGGGGGATTCACCCCTCCACTTT
CASSQVNTGDSPLHF
>-|-|TRBV4-3|TRBJ1-2|16
TGCGCCAGCAGCCAAGTCTATAGGGACCGACCCTATGGCTACACCTTC
CASSQVYRDRPYGYTF
>-|-|TRBV12-5|TRBJ2-1|12
TGTGCTAGTGGTTACTCTCCCGGGACCCAGTTCTTC
CASGYSPGTQFF
>many|-|TRBV27|TRBJ2-3|11
TGTGCCAGCAGTTTGAGTCCTACGCAGTATTTT
CASSLSPTQYF
>-|-|TRBV27|TRBJ2-2|16
TGTGCCAGCAGTAACGCGGGACAGATATACACCGGGGAGCTGTTTTTT
CASSNAGQIYTGELFF
>-|TRBD1|TRBV6-1|TRBJ2-4|15
TGTGCCAGCGATGACAGGGGGCTAGCCAAAAACATTCAGTACTTC
CASDDRGLAKNIQYF
>-|-|TRBV15|TRBJ1-3|15
TGTGCCACCAGCAGAGATTTGGGGGCTGGGAACACCATATATTTT
CATSRDLGAGNTIYF